This TCR beta chain originates from a study of T cell responses to AZD1222 COVID-19 vaccine. Study-level findings and limits: It was only after the peak T cell response that any repertoires were sampled. Donors were mostly white British, more females; clonal diversity possibly underestimated.

Only in-frame clones appear in the TCRdb table, and some are missing; sequencing was by immunoSEQ multiplex PCR. The sample consists of approximately 180,000 clones, approximately 92% of them appearing once. In regard to this clone: Its antigen remains unidentified.

CDR1 SGHTS and CDR2 YDEGEE come from the germline V gene. With 7 bases removed from V and 3 bases from J, the gap between germline ends came to 11 bases. This CDR3 has 13 residues. The starting material was peripheral blood, obtained 28 days after the second dose of the MenACWY control vaccine. The sequence was obtained from an adult who received the MenACWY meningococcal vaccine as a control. V is TRBV5-8 and J is TRBJ1-5; D perhaps matches TRBD1 (6 bases). The CDR3 nucleotides are TGTGCCAGCTTTTACAGGGCCAATCAGCCCCAGCATTTT. It codes for CASFYRANQPQHF. Full variable domain (rest looked up from reference TRBV5-8 and TRBJ1-5): EAGVTQSPTHLIKTRGQQATLRCSPISGHTSVYWYQQALGLGLQFLLWYDEGEERNRGNFPPRFSGRQFPNYSSELNVNALELEDSALYLCASFYRANQPQHFGDGTRLSIL.